These 3 T cell receptor beta chains came from one sample sequenced in a study of CD8 T cells in ankylosing spondylitis. Their antigens remain unidentified. Study-level findings and limits: A TCR beta motif made of eight highly homologous variants seemed typical of ankylosing spondylitis blood.

TCRdb ran MiXCR on the 5' RACE reads and lists one entry per CDR3 protein. Among hundreds of thousands of distinct CDR3 sequences, around 26% were seen once, and the ten largest hold about 0.92%. The sequencing sample was made of blood, either unsorted or a sorted T cell fraction (not recorded which). All receptors come from a male donor with ankylosing spondylitis.

The chain joins TRBV20-1 to TRBJ2-1, with a weak D call TRBD2 (6 bases). CDR3 length: 15 amino acids. The V end was cut by 3 bases, the J end by 3 bases, with 15 bases between. CDR1 DFQATT and CDR2 SNEGSKA come from the germline V gene (reference sequence). The CDR3: CSASGAGLVYNEQFF. CDR3 DNA: TGCAGTGCTAGCGGGGCGGGACTGGTCTACAATGAGCAGTTCTTC.

This clonotype appeared a few times. This rearrangement joins TRBV7-9 to TRBJ1-1; no clear D gene. Germline CDR1 and CDR2: SEHNR and FQNEAQ (reference sequence). CDR3 length equals 12 residues. The V end lost 1 base, the J end lost 13 bases, and 13 bases lay between the germline ends. This CDR3 is CASSLDAQPFFF. The CDR3 region has the DNA TGTGCCAGCAGCTTAGACGCACAGCCCTTTTTCTTT.

This clonotype was seen only a few times. The V call is TRBV3-1, the J call TRBJ1-1; the D is unclear. This CDR3 has 14 amino acids. The germline gives CDR1 LGHDT, CDR2 YNNKEL (reference sequence). V was pared by 2 bases and J by 3 bases, with 10 bases between. CDR3 in amino acids: CASSQWGEDTEAFF. The DNA for the CDR3 is TGTGCCAGCAGCCAATGGGGAGAGGACACTGAAGCTTTCTTT.